This entry lists 5 T cell receptor beta chains sequenced from one sample in a study of early T cells in non-severe SARS-CoV-2 infection. TCRdb independently ran MiXCR on the 5' RACE reads; one entry per CDR3 protein. The sample holds tens of thousands of distinct CDR3 sequences, 8% to 10% seen once. The sample was whole blood, taken at baseline. The receptors were sampled from an adult who was a healthcare worker with PCR-confirmed SARS-CoV-2 infection or an uninfected control (not recorded which).

The V gene is TRBV12-3 or TRBV12-4, the J gene TRBJ2-4; 15 nucleotides align to TRBD2. Germline trimming cut 6 bases from V and 3 bases from J; bases unmatched to any gene: 15. This CDR3 comprises 20 residues. Written as DNA, the CDR3 is TGTGCCAGCAGCTCAACCGGACTAGCGGGAGGGCCGTCGGGCAAAAACATTCAGTACTTC. Its translation is CASSSTGLAGGPSGKNIQYF.

This clonotype was detected many times. This rearrangement joins TRBV18 to TRBJ2-1; TRBD2 matches at 9 bases. V lost 4 bases to trimming and J lost 5 bases; unmatched junction nucleotides: 6. The germline CDR1 and CDR2 sequences are KGHSH and LQKENI. This CDR3 comprises 15 residues. CDR3 in amino acids: CASSLAGVRDNEQFF. CDR3 DNA: TGTGCCAGCTCACTAGCGGGAGTAAGGGACAATGAGCAGTTCTTC.

The rearrangement uses TRBV14 and TRBJ2-3; D is unresolved. V dropped 4 bases and J dropped 2 bases, with 7 bases sitting between them. This CDR3 is 13 amino acids long. Germline V gene data show CDR1 as SGHDN and CDR2 as FVKESK. The CDR3 DNA reads TGTGCCAGCAGCCCCAGGCTCACAGATACGCAGTATTTT. This translates into CASSPRLTDTQYF.

This clonotype occurred many times. This chain links TRBV7-2 with TRBJ1-2; possible D gene TRBD1, 5 bases. Germline V gene data show CDR1 as SGHTA and CDR2 as FQGNSA. This CDR3 comprises 15 residues. V lost 4 bases, J lost 2 bases, and 14 bases lay in between. CDR3 residues: CASSSQSGANYGYTF. CDR3 DNA: TGTGCCAGCAGCTCCCAAAGCGGGGCGAACTATGGCTACACCTTC.

This clonotype was counted only a few times. The CDR3 here is CATSDLGRGGTDTQYF. The CDR3 nucleotides read TGTGCCACCAGTGATTTGGGCAGGGGGGGCACAGATACGCAGTATTTT. The rearrangement uses TRBV24-1 and TRBJ2-3, with a tentative D call TRBD1 (7 bases). This CDR3 spans 16 amino acids. CDR1 KGHDR and CDR2 SFDVKD come from the germline V gene. V was shortened by 0 bases and J by 1 base, with 10 bases between the two germline ends.